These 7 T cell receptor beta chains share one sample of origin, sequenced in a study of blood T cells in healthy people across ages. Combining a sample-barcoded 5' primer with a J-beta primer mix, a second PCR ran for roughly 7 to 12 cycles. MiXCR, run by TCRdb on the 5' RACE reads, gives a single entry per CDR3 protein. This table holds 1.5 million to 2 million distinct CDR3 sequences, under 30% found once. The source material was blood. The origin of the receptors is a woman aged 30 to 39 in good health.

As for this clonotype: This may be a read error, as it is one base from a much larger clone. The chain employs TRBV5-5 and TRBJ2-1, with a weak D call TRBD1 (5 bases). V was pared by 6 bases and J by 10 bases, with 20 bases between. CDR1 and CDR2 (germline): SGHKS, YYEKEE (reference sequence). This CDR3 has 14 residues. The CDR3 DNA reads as TGTGCCAGCATCCCACTGGGCAGGGAAGGCGAGCAGTTCTTC. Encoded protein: CASIPLGREGEQFF.

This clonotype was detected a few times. The CDR3: CASSVAGQGPGELFF. CDR3 in DNA: TGTGCCAGCAGCGTAGCGGGACAGGGACCCGGGGAGCTGTTTTTT. V is TRBV9 and J is TRBJ2-2, with 9 bases that match TRBD1. V dropped 0 bases and J dropped 6; count of bases not matched to a gene: 3. The CDR3 contains 15 residues. CDR1 is SGDLS and CDR2 is YYNGEE in the germline V gene.

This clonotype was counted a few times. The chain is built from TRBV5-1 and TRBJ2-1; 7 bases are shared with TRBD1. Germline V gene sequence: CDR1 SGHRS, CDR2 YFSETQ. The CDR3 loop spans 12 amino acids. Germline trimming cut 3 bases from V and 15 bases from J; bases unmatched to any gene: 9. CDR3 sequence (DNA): TGCGCCAGCAGCTCCTCCGACAGGGTCGCGTTCTTC. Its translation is CASSSSDRVAFF. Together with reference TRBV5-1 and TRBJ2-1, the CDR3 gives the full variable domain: KAGVTQTPRYLIKTRGQQVTLSCSPISGHRSVSWYQQTPGQGLQFLFEYFSETQRNKGNFPGRFSGRQFSNSRSEMNVSTLELGDSALYLCASSSSDRVAFFGPGTRLTVL.

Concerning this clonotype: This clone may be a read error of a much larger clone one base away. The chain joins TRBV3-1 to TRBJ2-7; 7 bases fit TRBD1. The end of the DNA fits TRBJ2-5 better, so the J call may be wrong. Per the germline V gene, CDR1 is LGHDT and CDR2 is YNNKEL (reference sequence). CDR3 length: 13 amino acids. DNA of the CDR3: TGTGCCAGCGGCGTGGGACAGAGGCAGACCCAGTACTTC. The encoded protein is CASGVGQRQTQYF.

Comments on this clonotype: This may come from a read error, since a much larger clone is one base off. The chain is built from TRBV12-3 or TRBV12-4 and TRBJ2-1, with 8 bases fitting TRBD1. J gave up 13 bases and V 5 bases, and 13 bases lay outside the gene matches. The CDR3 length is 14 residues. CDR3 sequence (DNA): TGTGCCAGCAGTGTACCGACAGGGGAAGAGACCCAGTTCTTC. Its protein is CASSVPTGEETQFF.

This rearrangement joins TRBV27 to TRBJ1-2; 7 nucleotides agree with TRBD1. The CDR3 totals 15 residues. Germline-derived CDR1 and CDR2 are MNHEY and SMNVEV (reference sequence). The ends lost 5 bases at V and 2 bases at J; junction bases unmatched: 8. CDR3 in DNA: TGTGCCAGCAGTCCACAGGGGAGCCCAAACTATGGCTACACCTTC. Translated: CASSPQGSPNYGYTF.

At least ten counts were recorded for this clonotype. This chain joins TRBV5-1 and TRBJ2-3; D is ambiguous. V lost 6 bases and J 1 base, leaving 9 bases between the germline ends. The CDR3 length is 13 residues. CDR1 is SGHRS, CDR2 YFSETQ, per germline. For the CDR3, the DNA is TGCGCCAGCACCGGCGCTGGCACAGATACGCAGTATTTT. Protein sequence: CASTGAGTDTQYF. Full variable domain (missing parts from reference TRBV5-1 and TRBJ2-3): KAGVTQTPRYLIKTRGQQVTLSCSPISGHRSVSWYQQTPGQGLQFLFEYFSETQRNKGNFPGRFSGRQFSNSRSEMNVSTLELGDSALYLCASTGAGTDTQYFGPGTRLTVL.